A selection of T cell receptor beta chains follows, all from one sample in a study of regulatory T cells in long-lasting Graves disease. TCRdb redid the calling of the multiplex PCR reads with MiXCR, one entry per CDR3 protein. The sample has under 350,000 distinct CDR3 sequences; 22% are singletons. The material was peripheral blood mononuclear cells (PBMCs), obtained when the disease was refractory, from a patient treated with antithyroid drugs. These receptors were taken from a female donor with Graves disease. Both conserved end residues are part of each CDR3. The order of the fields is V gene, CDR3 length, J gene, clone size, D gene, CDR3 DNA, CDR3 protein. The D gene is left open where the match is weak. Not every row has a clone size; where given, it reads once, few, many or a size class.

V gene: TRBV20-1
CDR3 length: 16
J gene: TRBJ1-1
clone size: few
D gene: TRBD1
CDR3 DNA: TGCAGTGCCACAGGGGGTTGGCAGAGGATGAACACTGAAGCTTTCTTT
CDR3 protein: CSATGGWQRMNTEAFF

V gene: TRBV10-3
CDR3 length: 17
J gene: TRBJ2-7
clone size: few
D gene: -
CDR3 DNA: TGTGCCATCTCAGTCCCGACAAAAGGACCAGGGTCGAACGAGCAGTACTTC
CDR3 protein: CAISVPTKGPGSNEQYF

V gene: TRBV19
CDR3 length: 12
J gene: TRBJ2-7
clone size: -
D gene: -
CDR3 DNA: TGTGCCAGGAGGGGTCTGACTGACGAGCAGTACTTC
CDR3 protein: CARRGLTDEQYF

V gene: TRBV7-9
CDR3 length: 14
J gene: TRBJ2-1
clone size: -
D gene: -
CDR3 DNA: TGTGCCAGCAGCTTAGTTGTTGGGGGCAATGAGCAGTTCTTC
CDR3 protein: CASSLVVGGNEQFF

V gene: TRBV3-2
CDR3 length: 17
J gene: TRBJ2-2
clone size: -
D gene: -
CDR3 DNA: TGTGCCAGCAGCCCCAGGACTAGCGGGCAGAACACCGGGGAGCTGTTTTTT
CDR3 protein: CASSPRTSGQNTGELFF

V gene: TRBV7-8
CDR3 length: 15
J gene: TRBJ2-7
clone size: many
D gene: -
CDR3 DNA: TGTGCCAGCAGCTTAAATCCAGCGGCCTCCTACGAGCAGTACTTC
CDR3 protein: CASSLNPAASYEQYF

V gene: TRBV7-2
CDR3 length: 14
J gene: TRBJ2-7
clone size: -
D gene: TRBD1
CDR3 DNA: TGTGCCAGCAGCGCCGGTGACAGGGCCTACGAGCAGTACTTC
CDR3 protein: CASSAGDRAYEQYF

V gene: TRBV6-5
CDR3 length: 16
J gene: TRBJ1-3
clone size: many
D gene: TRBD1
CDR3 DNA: TGTGCCAGCAGTTCCGGACAGGCAAGCTCTGGAAACACCATATATTTT
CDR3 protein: CASSSGQASSGNTIYF

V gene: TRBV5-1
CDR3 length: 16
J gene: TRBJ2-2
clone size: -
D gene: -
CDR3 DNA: TGCGCCAGCAGCTTGGCCTCCAGGGCCGACACCGGGGAGCTGTTTTTT
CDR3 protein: CASSLASRADTGELFF

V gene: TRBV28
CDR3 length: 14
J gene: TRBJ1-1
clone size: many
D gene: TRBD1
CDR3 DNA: TGTGCCAGCAGGGACGGGACAGGGGGCAATGAAGCTTTCTTT
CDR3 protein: CASRDGTGGNEAFF

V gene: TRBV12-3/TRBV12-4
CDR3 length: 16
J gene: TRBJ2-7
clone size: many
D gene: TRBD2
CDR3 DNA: TGTGCCAGCAGTTACGCCCTAGCGGGAGATGTAGACGAGCAGTACTTC
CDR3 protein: CASSYALAGDVDEQYF

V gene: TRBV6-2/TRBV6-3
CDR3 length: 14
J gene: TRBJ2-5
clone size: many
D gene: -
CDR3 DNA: TGTGCCAGCAGTTACGCCAGGGGAGGATCGACCCAGTACTTC
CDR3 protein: CASSYARGGSTQYF

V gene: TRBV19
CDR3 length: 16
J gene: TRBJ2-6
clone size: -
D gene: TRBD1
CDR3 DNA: TGTGCCAGTAGCCACCTGGGACAGACTGGGGCCAACGTCCTGACTTTC
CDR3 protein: CASSHLGQTGANVLTF

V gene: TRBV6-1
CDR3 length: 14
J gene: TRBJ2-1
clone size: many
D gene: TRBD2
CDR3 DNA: TGTGCCAGCAGTGCATCGGGAGGGTGGAATGAGCAGTTCTTC
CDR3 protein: CASSASGGWNEQFF

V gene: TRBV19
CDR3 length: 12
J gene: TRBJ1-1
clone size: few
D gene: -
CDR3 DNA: TGTGCCAGTAGTAACGGGTGGACTGAAGCTTTCTTT
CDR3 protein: CASSNGWTEAFF

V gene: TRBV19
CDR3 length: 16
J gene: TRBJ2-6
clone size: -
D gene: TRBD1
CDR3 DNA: TGTGCCAGCACCGGGACAGGCGCCTCTGGGGCCAACGTCCTGACTTTC
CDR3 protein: CASTGTGASGANVLTF

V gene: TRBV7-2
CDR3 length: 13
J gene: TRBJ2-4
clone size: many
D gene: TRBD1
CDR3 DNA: TGTGCCAGCAGCACAGACAGGGGTAACATTCAGTACTTC
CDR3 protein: CASSTDRGNIQYF

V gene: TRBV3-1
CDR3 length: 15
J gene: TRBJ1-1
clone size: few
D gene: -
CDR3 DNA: TGTGCCAGCAGCCAAGAGGTAGGAGGGAACACTGAAGCTTTCTTT
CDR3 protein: CASSQEVGGNTEAFF

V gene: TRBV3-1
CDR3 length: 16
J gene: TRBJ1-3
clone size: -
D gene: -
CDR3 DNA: TGTGCCAGCAGCCAAGAGACAGCCCGAATTGGAAACACCATATATTTT
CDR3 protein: CASSQETARIGNTIYF

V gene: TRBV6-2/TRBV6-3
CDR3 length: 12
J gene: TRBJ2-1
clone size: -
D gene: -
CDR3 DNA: TGTGCCAGCAGCCAACAGTACAATGAGCAGTTCTTC
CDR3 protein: CASSQQYNEQFF

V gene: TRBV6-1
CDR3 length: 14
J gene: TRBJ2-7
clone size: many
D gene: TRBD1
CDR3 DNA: TGTGCCAGCAGTCGACAGGGGGTAATCTACGAGCAGTACTTC
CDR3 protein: CASSRQGVIYEQYF

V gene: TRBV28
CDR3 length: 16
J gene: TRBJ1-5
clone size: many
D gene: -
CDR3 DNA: TGTGCCAGCACCAGTCCCGGGATGGGTGGCAATCAGCCCCAGCATTTT
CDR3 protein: CASTSPGMGGNQPQHF

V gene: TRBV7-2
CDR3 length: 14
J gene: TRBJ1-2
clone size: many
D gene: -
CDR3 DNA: TGTGCCAGCAGCTTTGGGGGGGCAGGCTATGGCTACACCTTC
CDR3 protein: CASSFGGAGYGYTF

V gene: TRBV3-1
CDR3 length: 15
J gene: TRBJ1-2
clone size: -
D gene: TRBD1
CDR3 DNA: TGTGCCAGCAGCCAAGATACGACAGGGGATCGGGGCTACACCTTC
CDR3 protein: CASSQDTTGDRGYTF